This T cell receptor beta chain was sequenced for a study of OX40 agonist ivuxolimab in advanced cancers. Overall study: Patients were 82.7% male with ages about 20 to 79, mean approximately 55.

The protocol was immunoSEQ multiplex PCR, while the TCRdb copy is restricted to in-frame clones and leaves out a portion. The repertoire includes some 28,000 clones, around 86% of them detected once, and roughly 31% sits in the top ten. Sequencing used CD4+ or CD8+ T cells sorted from blood, obtained in a trial of the OX40 agonist ivuxolimab. This sequence was found in an adult with an advanced solid tumor such as melanoma, head and neck, liver or kidney cancer.

The CDR3 DNA is TGTGCCAGCAGCCTCGGGTCCTCTGAAGCTTTCTTT. This sequence encodes CASSLGSSEAFF. V and J are TRBV7-9 and TRBJ1-1, with D hard to call. The CDR3 contains 12 residues. The ends were cut back, 5 bases at V and 6 bases at J, with 10 bases in the middle. CDR1 is SEHNR, CDR2 FQNEAQ, per germline (reference sequence).